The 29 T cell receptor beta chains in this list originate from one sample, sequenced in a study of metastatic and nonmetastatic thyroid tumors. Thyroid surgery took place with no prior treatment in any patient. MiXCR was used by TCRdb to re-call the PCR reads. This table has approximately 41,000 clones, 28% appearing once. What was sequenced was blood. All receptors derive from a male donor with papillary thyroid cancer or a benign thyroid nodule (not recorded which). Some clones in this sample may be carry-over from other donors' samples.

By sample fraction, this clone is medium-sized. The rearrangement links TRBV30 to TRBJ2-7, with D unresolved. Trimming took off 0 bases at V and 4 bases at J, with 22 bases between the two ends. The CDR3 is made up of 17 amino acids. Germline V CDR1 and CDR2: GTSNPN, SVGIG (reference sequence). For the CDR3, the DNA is TGTGCCTGGAGTGTAGGGATGGAGCAGAGGAGATGGTACGAGCAGTACTTC. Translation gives CAWSVGMEQRRWYEQYF.

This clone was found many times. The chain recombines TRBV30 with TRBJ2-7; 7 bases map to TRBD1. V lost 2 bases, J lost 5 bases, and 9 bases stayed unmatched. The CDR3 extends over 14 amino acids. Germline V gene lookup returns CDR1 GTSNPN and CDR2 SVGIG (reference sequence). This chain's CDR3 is CAWSPRQGIHEQYF. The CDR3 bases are TGTGCCTGGAGTCCGAGACAGGGAATACACGAGCAGTACTTC.

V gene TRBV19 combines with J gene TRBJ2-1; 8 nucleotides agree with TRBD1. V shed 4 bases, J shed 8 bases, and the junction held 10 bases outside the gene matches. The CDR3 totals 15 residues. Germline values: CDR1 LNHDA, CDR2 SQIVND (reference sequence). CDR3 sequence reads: CASSTYSDRADEQFF. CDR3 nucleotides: TGTGCCAGTAGTACCTACTCGGACAGGGCCGATGAGCAGTTCTTC. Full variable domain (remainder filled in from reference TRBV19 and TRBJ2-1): DGGITQSPKYLFRKEGQNVTLSCEQNLNHDAMYWYRQDPGQGLRLIYYSQIVNDFQKGDIAEGYSVSREKKESFPLTVTSAQKNPTAFYLCASSTYSDRADEQFFGPGTRLTVL.

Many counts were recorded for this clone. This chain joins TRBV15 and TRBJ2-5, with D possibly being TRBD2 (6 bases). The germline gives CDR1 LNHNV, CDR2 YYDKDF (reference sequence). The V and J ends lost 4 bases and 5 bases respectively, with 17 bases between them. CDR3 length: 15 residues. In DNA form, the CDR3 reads TGTGCCACCAGCAACCGACTAGAGAAGGTTGAGACCCAGTACTTC. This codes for CATSNRLEKVETQYF.

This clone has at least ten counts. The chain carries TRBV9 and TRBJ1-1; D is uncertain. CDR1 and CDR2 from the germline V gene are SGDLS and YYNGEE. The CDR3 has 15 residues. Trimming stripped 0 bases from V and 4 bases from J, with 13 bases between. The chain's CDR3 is CASSVESSAGTEAFF. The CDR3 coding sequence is TGTGCCAGCAGCGTAGAATCCTCGGCTGGCACTGAAGCTTTCTTT. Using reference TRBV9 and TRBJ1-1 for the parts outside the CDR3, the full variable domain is DSGVTQTPKHLITATGQRVTLRCSPRSGDLSVYWYQQSLDQGLQFLIQYYNGEERAKGNILERFSAQQFPDLHSELNLSSLELGDSALYFCASSVESSAGTEAFFGQGTRLTVV.

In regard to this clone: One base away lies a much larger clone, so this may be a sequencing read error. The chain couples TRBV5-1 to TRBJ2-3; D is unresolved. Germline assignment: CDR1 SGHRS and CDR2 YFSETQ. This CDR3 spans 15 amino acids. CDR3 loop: CASSLLCLVTDTHYF. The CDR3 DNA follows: TGCGCCAGCAGCTTGCTGTGTTTGGTCACAGATACGCATTATTTT.

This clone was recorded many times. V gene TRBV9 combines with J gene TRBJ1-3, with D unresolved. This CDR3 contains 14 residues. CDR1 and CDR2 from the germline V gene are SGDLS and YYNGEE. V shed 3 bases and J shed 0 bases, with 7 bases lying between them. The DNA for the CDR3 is TGTGCCAGCAGCGATGGGAGCTCTGGAAACACCATATATTTT. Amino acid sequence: CASSDGSSGNTIYF.

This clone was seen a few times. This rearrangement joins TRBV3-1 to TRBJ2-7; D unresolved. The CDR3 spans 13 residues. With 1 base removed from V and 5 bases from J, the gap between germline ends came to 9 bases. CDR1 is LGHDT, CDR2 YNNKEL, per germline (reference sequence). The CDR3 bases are TGTGCCAGCAGCCAAGGAGGTCCCGACGAGCAGTACTTC. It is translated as CASSQGGPDEQYF.

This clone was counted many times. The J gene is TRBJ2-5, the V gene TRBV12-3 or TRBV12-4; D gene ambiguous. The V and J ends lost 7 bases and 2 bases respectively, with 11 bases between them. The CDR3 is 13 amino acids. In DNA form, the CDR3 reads TGTGCCAGCACCTCTACTAATCAAGAGACCCAGTACTTC. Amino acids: CASTSTNQETQYF.

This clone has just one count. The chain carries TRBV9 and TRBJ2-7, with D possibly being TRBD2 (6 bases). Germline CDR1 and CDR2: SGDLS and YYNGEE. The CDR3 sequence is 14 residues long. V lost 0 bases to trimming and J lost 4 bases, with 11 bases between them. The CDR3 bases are TGTGCCAGCAGCGTAGCGGGGGAGGCATACGAGCAGTACTTC. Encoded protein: CASSVAGEAYEQYF.

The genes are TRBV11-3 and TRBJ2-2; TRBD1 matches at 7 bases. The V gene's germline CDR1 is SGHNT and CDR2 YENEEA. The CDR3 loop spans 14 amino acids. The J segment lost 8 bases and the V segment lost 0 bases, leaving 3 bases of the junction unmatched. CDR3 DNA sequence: TGTGCCAGCAGCTTAGAGGGGACAGTGGGGGAGCTGTTTTTT. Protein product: CASSLEGTVGELFF. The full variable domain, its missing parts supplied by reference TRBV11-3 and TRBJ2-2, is EAGVVQSPRYKIIEKKQPVAFWCNPISGHNTLYWYLQNLGQGPELLIRYENEEAVDDSQLPKDRFSAERLKGVDSTLKIQPAELGDSAVYLCASSLEGTVGELFFGEGSRLTVL.

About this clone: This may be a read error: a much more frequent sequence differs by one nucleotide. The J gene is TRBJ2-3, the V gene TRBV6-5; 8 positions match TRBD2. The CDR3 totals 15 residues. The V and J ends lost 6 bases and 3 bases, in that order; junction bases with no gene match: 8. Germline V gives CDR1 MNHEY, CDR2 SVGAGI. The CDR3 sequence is CASRYGGTRTDTQYF. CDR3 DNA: TGTGCCAGCAGATATGGCGGGACTAGAACAGATACGCAGTATTTT.

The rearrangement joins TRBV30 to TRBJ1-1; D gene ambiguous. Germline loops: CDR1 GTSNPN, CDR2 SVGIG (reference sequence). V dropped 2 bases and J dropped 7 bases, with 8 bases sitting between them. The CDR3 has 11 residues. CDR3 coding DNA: TGTGCCTGGAGTTCCGCCCTTGAAGCTTTCTTT. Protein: CAWSSALEAFF.

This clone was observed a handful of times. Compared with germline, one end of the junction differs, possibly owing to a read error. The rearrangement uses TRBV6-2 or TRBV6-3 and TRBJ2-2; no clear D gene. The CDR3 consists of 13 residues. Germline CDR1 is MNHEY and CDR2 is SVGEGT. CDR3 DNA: TGTGCCAGCGAGTACGAGAACACCGGTGAGCTGTTTTTT. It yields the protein CASEYENTGELFF.

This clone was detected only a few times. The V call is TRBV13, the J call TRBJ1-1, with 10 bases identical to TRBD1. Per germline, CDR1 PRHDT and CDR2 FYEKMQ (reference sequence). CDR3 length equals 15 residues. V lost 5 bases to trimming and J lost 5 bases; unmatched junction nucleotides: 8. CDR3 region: CASSVPGQGNTEAFF. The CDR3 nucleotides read TGTGCCAGCAGCGTGCCGGGACAGGGGAATACTGAAGCTTTCTTT.

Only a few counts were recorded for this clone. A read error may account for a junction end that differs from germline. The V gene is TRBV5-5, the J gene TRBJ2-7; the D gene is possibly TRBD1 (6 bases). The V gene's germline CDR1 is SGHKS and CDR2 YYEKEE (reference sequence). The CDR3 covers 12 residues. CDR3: CSSRGNSYDQYF. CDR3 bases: TGTTCCAGCAGGGGCAACTCCTACGATCAGTACTTC.

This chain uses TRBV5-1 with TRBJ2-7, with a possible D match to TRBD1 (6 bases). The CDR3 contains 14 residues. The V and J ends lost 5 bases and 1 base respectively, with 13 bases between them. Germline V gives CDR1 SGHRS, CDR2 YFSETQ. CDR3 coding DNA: TGCGCCAGCAGGGCGTCAGGACAGTCCTACGAGCAGTACTTC. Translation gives CASRASGQSYEQYF. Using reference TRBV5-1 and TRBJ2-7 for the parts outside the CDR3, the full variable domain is KAGVTQTPRYLIKTRGQQVTLSCSPISGHRSVSWYQQTPGQGLQFLFEYFSETQRNKGNFPGRFSGRQFSNSRSEMNVSTLELGDSALYLCASRASGQSYEQYFGPGTRLTVT.

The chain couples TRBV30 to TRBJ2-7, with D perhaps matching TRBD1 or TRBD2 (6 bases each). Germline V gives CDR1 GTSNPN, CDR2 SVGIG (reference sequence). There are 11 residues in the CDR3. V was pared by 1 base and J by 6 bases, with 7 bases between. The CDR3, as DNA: TGTGCCTGGAGTGAGGGGGGCGAGCAGTACTTC. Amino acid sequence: CAWSEGGEQYF.

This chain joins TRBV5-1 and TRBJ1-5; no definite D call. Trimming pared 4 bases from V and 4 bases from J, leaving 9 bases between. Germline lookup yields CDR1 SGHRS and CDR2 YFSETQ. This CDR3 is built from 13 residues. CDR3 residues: CASSREGNQPQHF. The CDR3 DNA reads TGCGCCAGCAGCCGGGAAGGAAATCAGCCCCAGCATTTT.

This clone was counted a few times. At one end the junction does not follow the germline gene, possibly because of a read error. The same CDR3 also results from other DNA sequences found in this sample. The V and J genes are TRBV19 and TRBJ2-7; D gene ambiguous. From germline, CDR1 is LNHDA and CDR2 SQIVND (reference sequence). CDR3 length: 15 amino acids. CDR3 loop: CASSIGGGRPYEQYF. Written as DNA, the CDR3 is TGTGCCAGTAGTATCGGCGGTGGGCGGCCTTACGAGCAGTATTTC.

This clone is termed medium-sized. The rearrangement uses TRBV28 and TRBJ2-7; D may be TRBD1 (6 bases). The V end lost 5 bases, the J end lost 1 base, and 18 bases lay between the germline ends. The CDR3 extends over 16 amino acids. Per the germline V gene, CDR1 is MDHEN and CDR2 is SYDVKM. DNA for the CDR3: TGTGCCAGCAGTAGATCCGGGACACAACCTTCCTACGAGCAGTACTTC. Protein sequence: CASSRSGTQPSYEQYF.

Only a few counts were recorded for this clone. The CDR3 DNA is TGTGCCAGTAGTATGGACGGCTACTATGGCTACACCTTC. Protein product: CASSMDGYYGYTF. The chain uses TRBV19 and TRBJ1-2; unclear D gene. CDR1 is LNHDA, CDR2 SQIVND, per germline (reference sequence). CDR3 length equals 13 residues. The V end was cut by 3 bases, the J end by 3 bases, with 8 bases between.

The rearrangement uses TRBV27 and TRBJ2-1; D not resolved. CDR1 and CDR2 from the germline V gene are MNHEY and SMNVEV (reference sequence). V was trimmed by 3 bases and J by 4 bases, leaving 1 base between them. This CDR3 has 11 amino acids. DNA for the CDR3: TGTGCCAGCAGTTTGTACAATGAGCAGTTCTTC. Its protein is CASSLYNEQFF.

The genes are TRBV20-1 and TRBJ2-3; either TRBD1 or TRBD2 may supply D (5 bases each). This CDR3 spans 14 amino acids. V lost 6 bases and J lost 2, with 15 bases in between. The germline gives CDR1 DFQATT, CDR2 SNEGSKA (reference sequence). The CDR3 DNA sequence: TGCAGTGCCAGGAGGAGTGGGACCACAGATACGCAGTATTTT. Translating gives CSARRSGTTDTQYF.

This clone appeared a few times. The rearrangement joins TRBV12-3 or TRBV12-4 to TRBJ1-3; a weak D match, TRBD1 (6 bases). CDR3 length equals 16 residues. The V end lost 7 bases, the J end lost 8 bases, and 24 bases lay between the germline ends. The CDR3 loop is CASTETGTWGIDTIYF. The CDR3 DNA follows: TGTGCCAGCACGGAAACCGGGACATGGGGTATAGACACCATATATTTT.

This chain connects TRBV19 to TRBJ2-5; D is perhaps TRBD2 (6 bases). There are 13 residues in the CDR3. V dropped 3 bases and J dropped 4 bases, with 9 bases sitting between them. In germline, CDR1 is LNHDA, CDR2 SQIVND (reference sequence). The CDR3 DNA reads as TGTGCCAGTAGTATCCTAGCGTTAGAGACCCAGTACTTC. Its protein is CASSILALETQYF.

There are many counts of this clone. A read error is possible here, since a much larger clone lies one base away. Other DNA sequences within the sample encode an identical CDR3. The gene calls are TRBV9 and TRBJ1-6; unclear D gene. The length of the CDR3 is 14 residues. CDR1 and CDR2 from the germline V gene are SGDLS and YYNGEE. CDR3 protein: CASSDGHRNSPLHF. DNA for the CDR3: TGTGCCAGCAGCGATGGCCACCGTAATTCGCCCCTCCACTTT.

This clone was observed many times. As DNA, the CDR3 is TGCGCCAGCAGCTCCAGGGAAACTAATGAAAAACTGTTTTTT. Protein sequence: CASSSRETNEKLFF. The chain has TRBV4-1 and TRBJ1-4, with TRBD1 as a possible D gene (5 bases). Germline V CDR1 and CDR2: MGHRA, YSYEKL. This CDR3 region has 14 residues. V dropped 5 bases and J dropped 1 base, with 8 bases sitting between them.

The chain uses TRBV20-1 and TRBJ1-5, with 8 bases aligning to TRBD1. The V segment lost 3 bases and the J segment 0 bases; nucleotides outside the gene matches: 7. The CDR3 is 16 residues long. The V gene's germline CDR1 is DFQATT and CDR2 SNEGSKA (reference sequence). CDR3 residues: CSASGQGNYSNQPQHF. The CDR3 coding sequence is TGCAGTGCTAGTGGACAGGGCAACTATAGCAATCAGCCCCAGCATTTT.